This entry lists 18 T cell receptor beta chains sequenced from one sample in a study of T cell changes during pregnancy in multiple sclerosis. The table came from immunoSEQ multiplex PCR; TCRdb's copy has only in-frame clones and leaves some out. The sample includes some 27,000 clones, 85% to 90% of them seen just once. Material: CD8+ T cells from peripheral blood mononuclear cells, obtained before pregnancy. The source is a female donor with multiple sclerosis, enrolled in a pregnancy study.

CDR3 sequence: CASSYIPGQTSGANVLTF. CDR3 DNA: TGTGCCAGCAGCTATATTCCGGGACAGACCTCTGGGGCCAACGTCCTGACTTTC. The V and J genes are TRBV9 and TRBJ2-6; TRBD1 matches 7 bases. The CDR3 runs 18 residues. Trimming cost V 4 bases and J 0 bases; bases outside gene matches: 10. Germline V gene data show CDR1 as SGDLS and CDR2 as YYNGEE.

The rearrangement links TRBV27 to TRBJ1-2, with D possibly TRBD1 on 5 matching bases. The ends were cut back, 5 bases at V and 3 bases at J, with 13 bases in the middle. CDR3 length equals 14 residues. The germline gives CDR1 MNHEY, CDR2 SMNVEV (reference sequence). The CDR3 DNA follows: TGTGCCAGCAGTCCACAGGCCGCGGACTATGGCTACACCTTC. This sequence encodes CASSPQAADYGYTF.

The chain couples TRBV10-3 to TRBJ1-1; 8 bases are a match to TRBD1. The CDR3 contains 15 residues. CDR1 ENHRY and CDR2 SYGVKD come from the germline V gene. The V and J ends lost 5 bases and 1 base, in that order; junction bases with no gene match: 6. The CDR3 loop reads CAISKTGEENTEAFF. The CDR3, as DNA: TGTGCCATCAGTAAGACAGGGGAGGAGAACACTGAAGCTTTCTTT.

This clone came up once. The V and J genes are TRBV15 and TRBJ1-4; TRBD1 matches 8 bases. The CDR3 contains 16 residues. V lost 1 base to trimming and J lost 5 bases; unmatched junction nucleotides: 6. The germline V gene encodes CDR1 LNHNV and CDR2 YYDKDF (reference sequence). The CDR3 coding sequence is TGTGCCACCAGCAGAGGGACAGGGTTCGTCAATGAAAAACTGTTTTTT. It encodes CATSRGTGFVNEKLFF. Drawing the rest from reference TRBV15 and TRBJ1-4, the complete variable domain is DAMVIQNPRYQVTQFGKPVTLSCSQTLNHNVMYWYQQKSSQAPKLLFHYYDKDFNNEADTPDNFQSRRPNTSFCFLDIRSPGLGDTAMYLCATSRGTGFVNEKLFFGSGTQLSVL.

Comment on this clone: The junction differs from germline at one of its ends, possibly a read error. CDR3 loop: CAISERDEQYF. The CDR3 coding sequence is TGTGCCATCAGTGAGCGGGACGAGCAGTACTTC. The chain couples TRBV6-1 to TRBJ2-7; D may be TRBD2 (6 bases). The CDR3 extends over 11 amino acids. Germline-derived CDR1 and CDR2 are MNHNS and SASEGT.

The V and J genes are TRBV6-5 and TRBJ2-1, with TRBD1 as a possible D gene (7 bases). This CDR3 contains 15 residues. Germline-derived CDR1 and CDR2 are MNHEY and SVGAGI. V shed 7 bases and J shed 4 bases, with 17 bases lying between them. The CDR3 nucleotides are TGTGCCAGCACTCTAACAGGGGAGGCGTACAATGAGCAGTTCTTC. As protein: CASTLTGEAYNEQFF.

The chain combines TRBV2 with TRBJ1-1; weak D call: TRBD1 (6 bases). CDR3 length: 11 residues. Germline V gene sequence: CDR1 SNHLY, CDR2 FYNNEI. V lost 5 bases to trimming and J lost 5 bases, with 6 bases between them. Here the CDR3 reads CASSTGTEAFF. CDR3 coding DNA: TGTGCCAGCAGTACAGGGACTGAAGCTTTCTTT.

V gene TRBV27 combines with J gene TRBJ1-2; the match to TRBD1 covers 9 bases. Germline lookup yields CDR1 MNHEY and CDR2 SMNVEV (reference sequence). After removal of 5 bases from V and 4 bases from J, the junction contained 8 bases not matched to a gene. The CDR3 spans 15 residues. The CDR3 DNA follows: TGTGCCAGCAGTCCTTGGACAGGGGAGGGCTATGGCTACACCTTC. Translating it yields CASSPWTGEGYGYTF.

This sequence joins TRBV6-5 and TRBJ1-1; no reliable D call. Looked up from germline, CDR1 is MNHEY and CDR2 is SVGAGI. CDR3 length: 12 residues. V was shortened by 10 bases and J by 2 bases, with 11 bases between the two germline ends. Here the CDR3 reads CATRGENTEAFF. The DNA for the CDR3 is TGTGCCACCCGCGGGGAAAACACTGAAGCTTTCTTT.

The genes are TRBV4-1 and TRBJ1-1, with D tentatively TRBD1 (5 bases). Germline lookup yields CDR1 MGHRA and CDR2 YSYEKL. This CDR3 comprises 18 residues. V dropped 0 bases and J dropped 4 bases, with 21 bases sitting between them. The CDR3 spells CASSQDGATRRMGTEAFF. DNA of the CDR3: TGCGCCAGCAGCCAAGATGGGGCTACGCGCCGGATGGGCACTGAAGCTTTCTTT.

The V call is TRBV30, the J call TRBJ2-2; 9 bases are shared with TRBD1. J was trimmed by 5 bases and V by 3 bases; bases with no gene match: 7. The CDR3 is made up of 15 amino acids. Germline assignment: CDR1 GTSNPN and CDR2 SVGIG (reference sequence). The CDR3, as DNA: TGTGCCTGGAGCCAGACAGGGGGTTGGACCGGGGAGCTGTTTTTT. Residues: CAWSQTGGWTGELFF.

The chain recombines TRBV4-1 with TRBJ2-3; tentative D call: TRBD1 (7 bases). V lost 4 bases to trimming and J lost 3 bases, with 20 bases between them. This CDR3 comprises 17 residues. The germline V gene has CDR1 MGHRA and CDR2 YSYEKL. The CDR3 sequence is CASSRFQTGRLTDTQYF. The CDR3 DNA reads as TGCGCCAGCAGCCGCTTTCAGACAGGGAGGTTAACAGATACGCAGTATTTT.

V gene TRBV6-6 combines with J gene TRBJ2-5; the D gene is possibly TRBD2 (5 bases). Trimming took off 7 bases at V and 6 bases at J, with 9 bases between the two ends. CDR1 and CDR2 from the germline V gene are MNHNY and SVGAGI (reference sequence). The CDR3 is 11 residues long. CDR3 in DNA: TGTGCCAGCACCTCTAGCCAGACCCAGTACTTC. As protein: CASTSSQTQYF.

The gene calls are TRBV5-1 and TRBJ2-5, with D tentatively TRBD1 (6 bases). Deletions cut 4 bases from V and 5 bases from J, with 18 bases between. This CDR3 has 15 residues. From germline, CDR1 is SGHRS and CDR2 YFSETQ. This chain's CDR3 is CASSRRHREGETQYF. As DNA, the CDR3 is TGCGCCAGCAGCCGCCGCCACAGGGAAGGGGAGACCCAGTACTTC.

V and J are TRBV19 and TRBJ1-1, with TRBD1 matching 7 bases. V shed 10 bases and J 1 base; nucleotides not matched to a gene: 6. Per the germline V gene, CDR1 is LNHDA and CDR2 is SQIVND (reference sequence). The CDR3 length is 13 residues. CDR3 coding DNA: TGTGCCACCGGAACAGGGGAGAACACTGAAGCTTTCTTT. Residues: CATGTGENTEAFF.

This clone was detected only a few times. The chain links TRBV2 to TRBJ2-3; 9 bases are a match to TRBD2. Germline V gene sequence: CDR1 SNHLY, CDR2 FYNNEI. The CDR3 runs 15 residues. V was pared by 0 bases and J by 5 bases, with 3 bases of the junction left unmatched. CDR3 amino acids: CASSEARGGLDTQYF. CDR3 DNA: TGTGCCAGCAGTGAAGCGCGGGGGGGTTTAGATACGCAGTATTTT.

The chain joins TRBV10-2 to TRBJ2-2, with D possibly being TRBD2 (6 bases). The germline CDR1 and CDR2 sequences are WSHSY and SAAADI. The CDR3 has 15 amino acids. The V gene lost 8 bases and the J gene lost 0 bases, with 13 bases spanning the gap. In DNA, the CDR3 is TGCGCCAGCCGAGAGGACTACCCGAACACCGGGGAGCTGTTTTTT. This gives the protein CASREDYPNTGELFF.

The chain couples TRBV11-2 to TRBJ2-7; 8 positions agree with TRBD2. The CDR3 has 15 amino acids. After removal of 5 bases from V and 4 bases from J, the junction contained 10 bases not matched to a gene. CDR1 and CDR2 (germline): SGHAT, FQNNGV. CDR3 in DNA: TGTGCCAGCAGCGCCCTCGGCGGGGGGTTGTACGAGCAGTACTTC. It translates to CASSALGGGLYEQYF. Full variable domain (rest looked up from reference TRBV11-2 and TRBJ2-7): EAGVAQSPRYKIIEKRQSVAFWCNPISGHATLYWYQQILGQGPKLLIQFQNNGVVDDSQLPKDRFSAERLKGVDSTLKIQPAKLEDSAVYLCASSALGGGLYEQYFGPGTRLTVT.